Presented here are 15 T cell receptor beta chains from one specimen sequenced in a study of shared clonotypes between healthy human individuals. Data came from immunoSEQ multiplex PCR; TCRdb stores just in-frame clones and leaves some out. The sample includes about 2.3 million clones, approximately 93% of them seen just once. The sequenced sample was naive CD4+ T cells from PBMCs. Subset: CD45RA+ positively selected. These receptor sequences come from a man younger than 35 in good health. Some clones in this sample may be carry-over from other donors' samples.

The chain has TRBV27 and TRBJ2-1; tentative D call: TRBD1 (5 bases). CDR1 is MNHEY and CDR2 is SMNVEV in the germline V gene (reference sequence). Deletions cut 5 bases from V and 9 bases from J, with 11 bases between. The CDR3 has 12 residues. Here the CDR3 DNA reads TGTGCCAGCAGTGCGACAGTTGGTGAGCAGTTCTTC. Amino acids: CASSATVGEQFF.

In this sample, this clone turned up once. This rearrangement joins TRBV7-2 to TRBJ2-5, with D tentatively TRBD1 or TRBD2 (6 bases each). CDR1 and CDR2 from the germline V gene are SGHTA and FQGNSA. The ends were cut back, 0 bases at V and 7 bases at J, with 9 bases in the middle. This CDR3 contains 13 residues. The CDR3: CASSLAGGGTQYF. CDR3 nucleotide sequence: TGTGCCAGCAGCTTAGCGGGGGGCGGGACCCAGTACTTC.

A remark on this clone: Other DNA sequences in this specimen translate into the identical CDR3. The rearrangement links TRBV5-1 to TRBJ1-5, with 9 bases matching TRBD1. The germline CDR1 and CDR2 sequences are SGHRS and YFSETQ. After removal of 2 bases from V and 6 bases from J, the junction contained 3 bases not matched to a gene. The CDR3 has 14 residues. CDR3 region: CASSLQGAGQPQHF. The CDR3 nucleotides are TGCGCCAGCAGCTTACAGGGGGCGGGTCAGCCCCAGCATTTT.

This clone was seen once. The chain links TRBV27 to TRBJ1-4; no definite D call. The V gene lost 1 base and the J gene lost 2 bases, with 11 bases spanning the gap. This CDR3 is built from 16 residues. CDR1 and CDR2 (germline): MNHEY, SMNVEV (reference sequence). CDR3 coding DNA: TGTGCCAGCAGTTTATGGCCACCGCCCACTAATGAAAAACTGTTTTTT. This sequence encodes CASSLWPPPTNEKLFF.

V gene TRBV5-4 combines with J gene TRBJ2-5, with TRBD1 matching 8 bases. Germline lookup yields CDR1 SGHNT and CDR2 YYREEE (reference sequence). This CDR3 has 15 amino acids. V lost 3 bases, J lost 6 bases, and 10 bases stayed unmatched. CDR3 in amino acids: CASSSSGGRGKTQYF. In nucleotides, the CDR3 is TGTGCCAGCAGCTCGTCAGGGGGCCGGGGAAAGACCCAGTACTTC.

V is TRBV5-1 and J is TRBJ2-7; the D gene is possibly TRBD1 (6 bases). This CDR3 is 13 amino acids long. The germline gives CDR1 SGHRS, CDR2 YFSETQ. V was trimmed by 3 bases and J by 3 bases, leaving 10 bases between them. Written as DNA, the CDR3 is TGCGCCAGCAGCTCAGGACAGCACTACGAGCAGTACTTC. Its translation: CASSSGQHYEQYF.

This clone was seen just once. The chain combines TRBV9 with TRBJ2-2, with TRBD2 identical over 13 bases. CDR3 size: 19 residues. The V gene end was trimmed by 8 bases and the J gene end by 8 bases; junction bases not matched to a gene: 21. Germline CDR1 reads SGDLS; CDR2 reads YYNGEE. CDR3 in DNA: TGTGCCAGGGGACTCCGGGACACCCGGACTAGCGGGAGTTCTGGGGAGCTGTTTTTT. This gives the protein CARGLRDTRTSGSSGELFF.

The gene calls are TRBV5-8 and TRBJ2-7; tentative D call: TRBD1 (6 bases). There are 15 residues in the CDR3. Trimming stripped 3 bases from V and 2 bases from J, with 15 bases between. CDR1 SGHTS and CDR2 YDEGEE come from the germline V gene. CDR3 amino acids: CASSSWTVGPYEQYF. CDR3 sequence (DNA): TGTGCCAGCAGCTCGTGGACAGTAGGTCCCTACGAGCAGTACTTC.

Turning to this clone: A much larger clone differs from this one at a single base, so this may be a read error. The chain employs TRBV6-6 and TRBJ1-1, with D possibly matching TRBD1 (5 bases). V lost 5 bases to trimming and J lost 1 base, with 8 bases between them. This CDR3 comprises 13 residues. Germline assignment: CDR1 MNHNY and CDR2 SVGAGI (reference sequence). The CDR3 DNA reads as TGTGCCAGCAGTGGACATGGGAACACTGAAGCTTTCTTT. It is translated as CASSGHGNTEAFF.

For this clone: The sample has other DNA sequences that encode this CDR3 too. CDR3 coding DNA: TGTGCCACCAGCAGAGGGGGAGGAACTAATGAAAAACTGTTTTTT. It translates to CATSRGGGTNEKLFF. The gene calls are TRBV15 and TRBJ1-4; D gene ambiguous. The V gene's germline CDR1 is LNHNV and CDR2 YYDKDF (reference sequence). The length of the CDR3 is 15 residues. Trimming cost V 1 base and J 1 base, with 7 bases left between them.

This clone was detected only once. The chain has TRBV5-4 and TRBJ2-1; TRBD2 agrees at 13 bases. CDR1 is SGHNT and CDR2 is YYREEE in the germline V gene (reference sequence). The length of the CDR3 is 17 residues. Losses at the gene ends were 3 bases for V and 4 bases for J; bases not matched to a gene: 7. This chain's CDR3 is CASSSIILAGGYNEQFF. In DNA form, the CDR3 reads TGTGCCAGCAGCTCCATTATACTAGCGGGAGGGTACAATGAGCAGTTCTTC.

This clone turned up a few times. This chain links TRBV30 with TRBJ1-5; TRBD1 might be the D (5 bases). Germline V gene data show CDR1 as GTSNPN and CDR2 as SVGIG (reference sequence). The CDR3 is 13 amino acids. V shed 3 bases and J shed 5 bases, with 11 bases lying between them. This CDR3 reads CAWSPGTYQPQHF. In DNA form, the CDR3 reads TGTGCCTGGAGCCCCGGGACGTATCAGCCCCAGCATTTT.

The chain is built from TRBV7-2 and TRBJ2-3, with D possibly matching TRBD2 (5 bases). The CDR3 contains 14 residues. V was trimmed by 2 bases and J by 4 bases, leaving 10 bases between them. CDR1 SGHTA and CDR2 FQGNSA come from the germline V gene. The CDR3 region has the DNA TGTGCCAGCAGCTTAATACTAGTCGCAGATACGCAGTATTTT. As protein: CASSLILVADTQYF.

The chain recombines TRBV27 with TRBJ1-6, with 8 bases aligning to TRBD1. Germline assignment: CDR1 MNHEY and CDR2 SMNVEV (reference sequence). CDR3 length: 14 residues. J gave up 6 bases and V 2 bases, and 0 bases lay outside the gene matches. Written as DNA, the CDR3 is TGTGCCAGCAGTTTAGACAGGGGTAATTCACCCCTCCACTTT. Translating it yields CASSLDRGNSPLHF.

A single count supports this clone. This chain uses TRBV5-1 with TRBJ2-5; 11 bases map to TRBD2. This CDR3 has 16 residues. From germline, CDR1 is SGHRS and CDR2 YFSETQ. V was pared by 8 bases and J by 1 base, with 10 bases of the junction left unmatched. The CDR3 DNA sequence: TGCGCCAGTGATGAGGGACTAGCGGATTTCCAAGAGACCCAGTACTTC. Protein: CASDEGLADFQETQYF.